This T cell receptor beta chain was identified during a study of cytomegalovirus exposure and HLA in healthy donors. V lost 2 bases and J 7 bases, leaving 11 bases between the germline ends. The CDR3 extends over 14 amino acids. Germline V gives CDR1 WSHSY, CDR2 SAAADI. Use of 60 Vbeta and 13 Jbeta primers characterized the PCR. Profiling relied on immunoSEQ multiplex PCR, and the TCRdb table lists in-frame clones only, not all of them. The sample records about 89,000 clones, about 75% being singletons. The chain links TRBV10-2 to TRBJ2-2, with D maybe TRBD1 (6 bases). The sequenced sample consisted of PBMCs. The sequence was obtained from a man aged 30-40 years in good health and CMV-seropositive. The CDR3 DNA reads TGCGCCAGCAGTGAGCCAGGGGCAGGCGGGGAGCTGTTTTTT. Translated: CASSEPGAGGELFF.